This is a list of T cell receptor beta chains from one sample in a study of T-cell reconstitution after alpha-beta-depleted transplantation in children. A single record per CDR3 protein comes from TCRdb applying MiXCR to the PCR reads. The sample carries roughly 180,000 distinct CDR3 sequences, approximately 14% recorded once. Sequencing used PBMCs from the stem cell graft donor, obtained from the stem cell graft. The source of these receptors is a human donor who donated a stem cell graft to a child with acute lymphoblastic leukemia. CDR3s include the opening cysteine and the closing phenylalanine or tryptophan. The D gene is left open where the match is weak. For some rows the clone size is stated as once, few or many, or as a class when expanded; others skip it.

V gene: TRBV5-1; D gene: -; J gene: TRBJ2-1; clone size: -; CDR3 protein: CASSLPTAEHNEQFF; CDR3 DNA: TGCGCCAGCAGCCTTCCGACGGCGGAGCACAATGAGCAGTTCTTC
V gene: TRBV19; D gene: TRBD1; J gene: TRBJ1-2; clone size: -; CDR3 protein: CASSHPGTDYGYTF; CDR3 DNA: TGTGCCAGTAGTCACCCCGGGACAGACTATGGCTACACCTTC
V gene: TRBV20-1; D gene: -; J gene: TRBJ2-7; clone size: many; CDR3 protein: CSARDGLGAGRDEQYF; CDR3 DNA: TGCAGTGCTAGAGATGGACTCGGGGCAGGGAGAGACGAGCAGTACTTC
V gene: TRBV7-8; D gene: -; J gene: TRBJ2-3; clone size: -; CDR3 protein: CASSLVALADTQYF; CDR3 DNA: TGTGCCAGCAGCTTAGTTGCCTTGGCAGATACGCAGTATTTT
V gene: TRBV7-8; D gene: -; J gene: TRBJ2-3; clone size: few; CDR3 protein: CASSPEIYSGITDTQYF; CDR3 DNA: TGTGCCAGCAGCCCAGAGATCTACAGCGGTATCACAGATACGCAGTATTTT
V gene: TRBV6-1; D gene: TRBD1; J gene: TRBJ1-4; clone size: few; CDR3 protein: CASSAQGAFDEKLFF; CDR3 DNA: TGTGCCAGCAGCGCACAGGGGGCTTTCGATGAAAAACTGTTTTTT
V gene: TRBV11-2; D gene: -; J gene: TRBJ2-7; clone size: many; CDR3 protein: CASSLGSVSQDEQYF; CDR3 DNA: TGTGCCAGCAGCTTAGGGTCGGTGTCTCAGGACGAGCAGTACTTC
V gene: TRBV30; D gene: TRBD2; J gene: TRBJ2-7; clone size: -; CDR3 protein: CAWSYGLAGYEQYF; CDR3 DNA: TGTGCCTGGAGTTATGGACTAGCCGGCTACGAGCAGTACTTC
V gene: TRBV5-1; D gene: TRBD1; J gene: TRBJ2-7; clone size: many; CDR3 protein: CASSWDRLEQYF; CDR3 DNA: TGCGCCAGCAGCTGGGACAGGCTCGAGCAGTACTTC
V gene: TRBV20-1; D gene: TRBD2; J gene: TRBJ2-7; clone size: few; CDR3 protein: CSARLTSGPYEQYF; CDR3 DNA: TGCAGTGCCCGACTCACTAGCGGTCCCTACGAGCAGTACTTC
V gene: TRBV29-1; D gene: TRBD2; J gene: TRBJ2-1; clone size: few; CDR3 protein: CSVNEMAGGSEQFF; CDR3 DNA: TGCAGCGTGAACGAAATGGCGGGAGGGTCTGAGCAGTTCTTC
V gene: TRBV27; D gene: -; J gene: TRBJ1-2; clone size: -; CDR3 protein: CASSPSAGVLMYGYTF; CDR3 DNA: TGTGCCAGCAGTCCTAGTGCCGGGGTTTTGATGTATGGCTACACCTTC
V gene: TRBV20-1; D gene: -; J gene: TRBJ2-7; clone size: many; CDR3 protein: CSARDAAGIEQYF; CDR3 DNA: TGCAGTGCTAGAGATGCGGCAGGGATCGAGCAGTACTTC
V gene: TRBV6-1; D gene: TRBD1; J gene: TRBJ1-2; clone size: many; CDR3 protein: CAVRTGGGEGGYTF; CDR3 DNA: TGTGCCGTCAGGACAGGGGGCGGAGAGGGTGGCTACACCTTC
V gene: TRBV11-3; D gene: -; J gene: TRBJ2-5; clone size: many; CDR3 protein: CASSWARGTQYF; CDR3 DNA: TGTGCCAGCAGCTGGGCCCGGGGGACCCAGTACTTC
V gene: TRBV7-8; D gene: -; J gene: TRBJ2-1; clone size: many; CDR3 protein: CASSHYRFASYNEQFF; CDR3 DNA: TGTGCCAGCAGCCACTACCGTTTCGCCTCCTACAATGAGCAGTTCTTC
V gene: TRBV21-1; D gene: -; J gene: TRBJ2-2; clone size: -; CDR3 protein: CASSKKGGRGANTGELFF; CDR3 DNA: TGTGCCAGCAGCAAAAAGGGGGGCCGGGGGGCGAACACCGGGGAGCTGTTTTTT
V gene: TRBV20-1; D gene: TRBD2; J gene: TRBJ2-3; clone size: many; CDR3 protein: CSAAGAGTDTQYF; CDR3 DNA: TGCAGTGCCGCGGGAGCGGGCACAGATACGCAGTATTTT
V gene: TRBV11-1; D gene: -; J gene: TRBJ2-6; clone size: many; CDR3 protein: CASSSSGLDFSGANVLTF; CDR3 DNA: TGTGCCAGCAGCTCCTCCGGATTAGATTTCTCTGGGGCCAACGTCCTGACTTTC
V gene: TRBV20-1; D gene: -; J gene: TRBJ2-7; clone size: many; CDR3 protein: CSAPREGVSSYEQYF; CDR3 DNA: TGCAGTGCTCCCCGTGAAGGGGTTAGCTCCTACGAGCAGTACTTC
V gene: TRBV11-2; D gene: -; J gene: TRBJ2-1; clone size: -; CDR3 protein: CASSLDGGGFDEQFF; CDR3 DNA: TGTGCCAGCAGCTTAGATGGCGGAGGGTTCGATGAGCAGTTCTTC
V gene: TRBV30; D gene: -; J gene: TRBJ1-2; clone size: few; CDR3 protein: CAWSGTENYGYTF; CDR3 DNA: TGTGCCTGGAGCGGGACTGAGAACTATGGCTACACCTTC